The present T cell receptor beta chain was sequenced within a study of T cell clones after liver transplantation. The length of the CDR3 is 16 residues. J gave up 7 bases and V 0 bases, and 6 bases lay outside the gene matches. The germline V gene encodes CDR1 MNHNY and CDR2 SVGAGI (reference sequence). The method was immunoSEQ multiplex PCR; TCRdb's version includes in-frame clones alone and lacks a portion of them. The repertoire holds roughly 55,000 clones, with 55% to 75% as singletons. At least ten counts were recorded for this clone. The material sequenced was CD4+ T cells from blood, taken 54 months after liver transplant. V and J are TRBV6-6 and TRBJ1-4, with 9 bases lining up with TRBD1. This sequence originates from a human patient who received a liver transplant. The T cells may partly be graft donor cells. The CDR3 DNA follows: TGTGCCAGCAGTTACTCACAGGGGGCAAGAAGTGAAAAACTGTTTTTT. Its protein is CASSYSQGARSEKLFF.